A single sample gave rise to the 27 T cell receptor beta chains below, sequenced in a study of T-cell memory formation after mild COVID-19. One entry per CDR3 protein results from TCRdb running MiXCR on the 5' RACE reads. The sample includes just over 350,000 distinct CDR3 sequences, 13% to 15% of them seen just once. Sequenced: PBMCs or a T cell subset sorted from them (not recorded which). These TCRs come from a man between 18 and 29 years old who had mild COVID-19 (a few samples of this study predate the infection). Cell type and time point are not known.

This clonotype showed up just a few times. The chain uses TRBV15 and TRBJ2-3; 9 bases are shared with TRBD1. With 1 base clipped from V and 1 base from J, the junction kept 9 bases outside the gene matches. CDR1 and CDR2 from the germline V gene are LNHNV and YYDKDF (reference sequence). The length of the CDR3 is 18 residues. CDR3 protein: CATSRAGTGLRGTDTQYF. CDR3 DNA sequence: TGTGCCACCAGCAGAGCGGGGACAGGGCTTCGAGGCACAGATACGCAGTATTTT.

The chain recombines TRBV11-2 with TRBJ2-7, with D hard to call. This CDR3 contains 13 residues. Looked up from germline, CDR1 is SGHAT and CDR2 is FQNNGV. V was pared by 0 bases and J by 3 bases, with 6 bases between. CDR3 sequence (DNA): TGTGCCAGCAGCTTAGATCAGGTCTACGAGCAGTACTTC. Translating it yields CASSLDQVYEQYF.

This clonotype was counted between two and nine times. CDR3 sequence (DNA): TGTGCCAGCAGGTCCTTCCAGAGCACAGATACGCAGTATTTT. Translation: CASRSFQSTDTQYF. The V call is TRBV7-2, the J call TRBJ2-3; D ambiguous. CDR1 is SGHTA and CDR2 is FQGNSA in the germline V gene. The CDR3 extends over 14 amino acids. V lost 6 bases and J 0 bases, leaving 10 bases between the germline ends.

This clonotype was detected only a few times. The rearrangement joins TRBV5-1 to TRBJ2-3; 10 nucleotides align to TRBD2. Germline-derived CDR1 and CDR2 are SGHRS and YFSETQ. The trim removed 5 bases at V and 4 bases at J, leaving 4 bases unmatched. The CDR3 contains 14 residues. CDR3 DNA: TGCGCCAGCAGTGTGCTAGCGGGAGCAGATACGCAGTATTTT. This codes for CASSVLAGADTQYF.

This clonotype appeared a few times. J is TRBJ1-6 and V is TRBV12-3 or TRBV12-4; D is unresolved. CDR3 length: 16 amino acids. Trimming cost V 0 bases and J 8 bases, with 14 bases left between them. The CDR3 DNA sequence: TGTGCCAGCAGTTTAGCGCGGGAAATCGGAGATTCACCCCTCCACTTT. Residues: CASSLAREIGDSPLHF.

This chain uses TRBV7-9 with TRBJ2-7; D not resolved. From germline, CDR1 is SEHNR and CDR2 FQNEAQ (reference sequence). Trimming took off 5 bases at V and 6 bases at J, with 11 bases between the two ends. This CDR3 comprises 12 residues. The CDR3 sequence: CASSPGVFEQYF. The CDR3 DNA reads as TGTGCCAGCAGCCCCGGCGTGTTCGAGCAGTACTTC. Together with reference TRBV7-9 and TRBJ2-7, the CDR3 gives the full variable domain: DTGVSQNPRHKITKRGQNVTFRCDPISEHNRLYWYRQTLGQGPEFLTYFQNEAQLEKSRLLSDRFSAERPKGSFSTLEIQRTEQGDSAMYLCASSPGVFEQYFGPGTRLTVT.

J is TRBJ2-5 and V is TRBV7-6; TRBD2 matches 11 bases. Germline V gene data show CDR1 as SGHVS and CDR2 as FNYEAQ. Losses at the gene ends were 5 bases for V and 4 bases for J; bases not matched to a gene: 3. This CDR3 comprises 14 residues. This CDR3 is CASSRGTSGETQYF. The CDR3 nucleotides are TGTGCCAGCAGCCGTGGGACTAGCGGAGAGACCCAGTACTTC. Filled out from reference TRBV7-6 and TRBJ2-5, the complete variable domain reads GAGVSQSPRYKVTKRGQDVALRCDPISGHVSLYWYRQALGQGPEFLTYFNYEAQQDKSGLPNDRFSAERPEGSISTLTIQRTEQRDSAMYRCASSRGTSGETQYFGPGTRLLVL.

This clonotype was seen a few times. The chain has TRBV9 and TRBJ2-1; 10 bases line up with TRBD1. The length of the CDR3 is 15 residues. The V and J ends lost 3 bases and 3 bases, in that order; junction bases with no gene match: 3. Germline-derived CDR1 and CDR2 are SGDLS and YYNGEE. Here the CDR3 reads CASSGGQGVYNEQFF. The CDR3 DNA reads TGTGCCAGCAGCGGCGGACAGGGGGTCTACAATGAGCAGTTCTTC. The whole variable domain, remainder taken from reference TRBV9 and TRBJ2-1, is DSGVTQTPKHLITATGQRVTLRCSPRSGDLSVYWYQQSLDQGLQFLIQYYNGEERAKGNILERFSAQQFPDLHSELNLSSLELGDSALYFCASSGGQGVYNEQFFGPGTRLTVL.

A note on this clonotype: The DNA is left out, because the CDR3 cannot be placed on it with certainty; the CDR3 is given as TCRdb lists it. This rearrangement joins TRBV27 to TRBJ1-5. Germline CDR1 is MNHEY and CDR2 is SMNVEV (reference sequence). The CDR3 is 16 amino acids in total, end residues counted. This CDR3 is CASSSSPSGRNQPQHF.

This clonotype was counted a single time. V is TRBV20-1 and J is TRBJ1-5, with D possibly being TRBD1 (6 bases). This CDR3 contains 15 residues. The germline CDR1 and CDR2 sequences are DFQATT and SNEGSKA (reference sequence). Trimming removed 4 bases at V and 7 bases at J, with 20 bases between. In nucleotides, the CDR3 is TGCAGTGCTAATCCCGACCGGGGGGCAAGGCAGCCCCAGCATTTT. Its protein is CSANPDRGARQPQHF.

This clonotype was observed a few times. This chain joins TRBV29-1 and TRBJ1-2; D is possibly TRBD1 (5 bases). CDR1 is SQVTM, CDR2 ANQGSEA, per germline. CDR3 length: 16 residues. Trimming pared 0 bases from V and 3 bases from J, leaving 17 bases between. CDR3 coding DNA: TGCAGCGTTGAAGATCTTACCGTAGGGGACTACTATGGCTACACCTTC. This codes for CSVEDLTVGDYYGYTF. The full variable domain, its missing parts supplied by reference TRBV29-1 and TRBJ1-2, is SAVISQKPSRDICQRGTSLTIQCQVDSQVTMMFWYRQQPGQSLTLIATANQGSEATYESGFVIDKFPISRPNLTFSTLTVSNMSPEDSSIYLCSVEDLTVGDYYGYTFGSGTRLTVV.

This clonotype has more than one count but fewer than ten. V and J are TRBV6-2 or TRBV6-3 and TRBJ1-2; D is undetermined. The V gene's germline CDR1 is MNHEY and CDR2 SVGEGT. There are 15 residues in the CDR3. The V gene lost 7 bases and the J gene lost 3 bases, with 18 bases spanning the gap. CDR3 loop: CASTQTSFGDYGYTF. The CDR3 DNA is TGTGCCAGCACCCAAACGTCTTTCGGGGACTATGGCTACACCTTC.

The sample holds a few counts of this clonotype. The genes are TRBV10-3 and TRBJ1-1; D remains unclear. The CDR3 runs to 14 residues. Trimming cost V 4 bases and J 0 bases, with 9 bases left between them. The V gene's germline CDR1 is ENHRY and CDR2 SYGVKD. Written as DNA, the CDR3 is TGTGCCATCAGTGCCGTGGAGATGAACACTGAAGCTTTCTTT. It translates to CAISAVEMNTEAFF.

This clonotype was picked up many times. This chain uses TRBV7-2 with TRBJ2-5, with D uncertain. V was cut by 4 bases and J by 5 bases, with 11 bases left in between. CDR1 and CDR2 (germline): SGHTA, FQGNSA. This CDR3 region has 13 residues. CDR3 loop: CASSSSRGETQYF. For the CDR3, the DNA is TGTGCCAGCAGCTCCTCCCGTGGGGAGACCCAGTACTTC.

This chain connects TRBV6-2 or TRBV6-3 to TRBJ2-3; either TRBD1 or TRBD2 may supply D (6 bases each). Trimming pared 7 bases from V and 10 bases from J, leaving 27 bases between. Germline assignment: CDR1 MNHEY and CDR2 SVGEGT. The CDR3 sequence is 16 residues long. CDR3 loop: CASTTPGRGPGLSQYF. The CDR3 DNA reads as TGTGCCAGCACTACCCCTGGACGGGGGCCGGGATTGTCGCAGTATTTT.

The chain has TRBV6-2 or TRBV6-3 and TRBJ2-2, with 13 bases lining up with TRBD2. The CDR3 extends over 19 amino acids. The germline gives CDR1 MNHEY, CDR2 SVGEGT. The J segment lost 1 base and the V segment lost 2 bases, leaving 7 bases of the junction unmatched. The CDR3 region is CASSYPRRLAGGNTGELFF. Written as DNA, the CDR3 is TGTGCCAGCAGTTACCCCCGGAGACTAGCGGGGGGGAACACCGGGGAGCTGTTTTTT.

This clonotype has only a few counts. The genes are TRBV5-1 and TRBJ1-2; TRBD1 agrees at 7 bases. The CDR3 length is 14 residues. V gave up 4 bases and J gave up 4 bases; unmatched junction bases: 7. CDR1 SGHRS and CDR2 YFSETQ come from the germline V gene. For the CDR3, the DNA is TGCGCCAGCAGCCCGCAGGGGGGTAGCTATGGCTACACCTTC. It encodes CASSPQGGSYGYTF.

The J gene is TRBJ1-1, the V gene TRBV12-3 or TRBV12-4; no reliable D call. Trimming removed 1 base from V and 0 bases from J, with 9 bases in between. The CDR3 covers 15 residues. The CDR3 coding sequence is TGTGCCAGCAGTTTAGGGCCTTACATGAACACTGAAGCTTTCTTT. Its translation: CASSLGPYMNTEAFF.

This clonotype was picked up a small number of times. J is TRBJ2-2 and V is TRBV9; perhaps TRBD1 as D (6 bases). The V and J ends lost 4 bases and 3 bases respectively, with 10 bases between them. Germline V gene sequence: CDR1 SGDLS, CDR2 YYNGEE. The CDR3 extends over 14 amino acids. CDR3 nucleotides: TGTGCCAGCAGCCCAACAGGGTACACCGGGGAGCTGTTTTTT. Translated, it gives CASSPTGYTGELFF.

The chain couples TRBV5-6 to TRBJ2-2; the D is unclear. The ends were cut back, 9 bases at V and 3 bases at J, with 15 bases in the middle. This CDR3 region has 14 residues. CDR1 and CDR2 from the germline V gene are SGHDT and YYEEEE. The DNA for the CDR3 is TGTGCCACCAGACAAACCAAGGACACCGGGGAGCTGTTTTTT. Protein: CATRQTKDTGELFF.

The table lists this clonotype with a few counts. V is TRBV10-2 and J is TRBJ2-2, with 9 bases matching TRBD1. The V segment lost 6 bases and the J segment 1 base; nucleotides outside the gene matches: 15. CDR3 length: 19 residues. The germline V gene has CDR1 WSHSY and CDR2 SAAADI. The CDR3 DNA reads TGCGCCAGCAGAGTCCCCCCGGGACAGGGAGGGGAGAACACCGGGGAGCTGTTTTTT. Translating gives CASRVPPGQGGENTGELFF.

In this sample, this clonotype turned up a few times. V is TRBV7-2 and J is TRBJ1-2, with a tentative D call TRBD1 (6 bases). CDR1 is SGHTA and CDR2 is FQGNSA in the germline V gene. Trimming removed 4 bases from V and 6 bases from J, with 18 bases in between. The length of the CDR3 is 15 residues. This chain's CDR3 is CASSSYRVQGDGYTF. In DNA, the CDR3 is TGTGCCAGCAGCTCATACAGGGTACAAGGCGATGGCTACACCTTC.

This clonotype was detected a few times. This rearrangement joins TRBV20-1 to TRBJ1-1, with D unresolved. Germline values: CDR1 DFQATT, CDR2 SNEGSKA (reference sequence). V was shortened by 6 bases and J by 2 bases, with 10 bases between the two germline ends. The CDR3 spans 12 residues. The CDR3: CSAEGDNTEAFF. The CDR3 DNA is TGCAGTGCCGAGGGTGATAACACTGAAGCTTTCTTT.

The chain recombines TRBV5-1 with TRBJ2-7, with a weak D call TRBD2 (5 bases). The V gene lost 4 bases and the J gene lost 1 base, with 18 bases spanning the gap. Germline V gives CDR1 SGHRS, CDR2 YFSETQ. The CDR3 loop spans 16 amino acids. CDR3 loop: CASSLEDSDSSYEQYF. In DNA, the CDR3 is TGCGCCAGCAGCCTGGAGGACTCGGATTCATCCTACGAGCAGTACTTC.

This clonotype was observed at least ten times. This sequence joins TRBV20-1 and TRBJ2-3; D is unresolved. Germline V gives CDR1 DFQATT, CDR2 SNEGSKA (reference sequence). V was trimmed by 6 bases and J by 1 base, leaving 17 bases between them. The CDR3 covers 15 residues. The CDR3 DNA is TGCAGTGCCTCCCATAGGGCTCGGGGCACAGATACGCAGTATTTT. The encoded protein is CSASHRARGTDTQYF.

The rearrangement joins TRBV6-5 to TRBJ1-6, with 8 positions matching TRBD1. Looked up from germline, CDR1 is MNHEY and CDR2 is SVGAGI. Germline trimming cut 6 bases from V and 0 bases from J; bases unmatched to any gene: 4. CDR3 length: 16 residues. The CDR3 DNA is TGTGCCAGCAGCCTAGGACAGGGCTCCTATAATTCACCCCTCCACTTT. This translates into CASSLGQGSYNSPLHF.

The V call is TRBV7-8, the J call TRBJ2-5; TRBD1 matches at 9 bases. Germline V lookup: CDR1 SGHVS, CDR2 FQNEAQ. With V trimmed by 4 bases and J by 5 bases, 8 bases remained unmatched. The CDR3 loop spans 15 amino acids. The CDR3 is CASSSGRTGVETQYF. In nucleotides, the CDR3 is TGTGCCAGCAGCTCTGGTCGGACAGGGGTGGAGACCCAGTACTTC. The variable domain in full, with the rest retrieved from reference TRBV7-8 and TRBJ2-5, is GAGVSQSPRYKVAKRGQDVALRCDPISGHVSLFWYQQALGQGPEFLTYFQNEAQLDKSGLPSDRFFAERPEGSVSTLKIQRTQQEDSAVYLCASSSGRTGVETQYFGPGTRLLVL.